This TCR beta chain was obtained from a study of blood T cell repertoires in COVID-19. Study information: The analysed material was cDNA or gDNA that came from T cells, B-cell-depleted T cells, or PBMCs.

Original processing methods: Reference gene primers were amplified, and this amplification served to estimate nucleated cell counts. Data came from immunoSEQ multiplex PCR; TCRdb stores just in-frame clones and leaves some out. That table furnishes V, J and clone size, whereas the DNA furnished D and trimming. Of approximately 300,000 clones listed, about nine tenths are singletons. Patients at the Seattle site were enrolled during active infection and followed longitudinally. This receptor was taken from a woman in her thirties with COVID-19, enrolled during active disease. The sequenced material came from peripheral blood.

CDR3 amino acids: CASSSPRGSEETQYF. The CDR3, as DNA: TGTGCCAGCAGCTCACCCAGGGGGTCGGAAGAGACCCAGTACTTC. This sequence joins TRBV7-6 and TRBJ2-5; 7 nucleotides align to TRBD1. Germline trimming cut 4 bases from V and 3 bases from J; bases unmatched to any gene: 8. Germline V CDR1 and CDR2: SGHVS, FNYEAQ. The CDR3 contains 15 residues.